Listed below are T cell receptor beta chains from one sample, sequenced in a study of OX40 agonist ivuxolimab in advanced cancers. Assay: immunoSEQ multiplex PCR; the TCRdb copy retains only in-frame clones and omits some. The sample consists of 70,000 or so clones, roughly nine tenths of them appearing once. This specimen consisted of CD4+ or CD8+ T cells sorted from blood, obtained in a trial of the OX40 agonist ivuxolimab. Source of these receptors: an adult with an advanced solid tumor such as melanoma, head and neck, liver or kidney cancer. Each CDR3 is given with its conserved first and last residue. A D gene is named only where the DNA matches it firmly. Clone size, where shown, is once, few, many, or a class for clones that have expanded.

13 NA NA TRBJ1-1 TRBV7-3 CASSLEMNTEAFF TGTGCCAGCAGCTTGGAGATGAACACTGAAGCTTTCTTT
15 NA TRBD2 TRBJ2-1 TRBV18 CASSPPFSGRLYQFF TGTGCCAGCTCACCACCGTTTAGCGGGAGGCTTTATCAGTTCTTC
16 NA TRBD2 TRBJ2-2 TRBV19 CASSPTGTSGTGELFF TGTGCCAGTAGTCCTACCGGGACTAGCGGCACCGGGGAGCTGTTTTTT
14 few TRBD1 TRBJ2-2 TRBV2 CASSGTGGTGELFF TGTGCCAGCAGTGGGACAGGAGGCACCGGGGAGCTGTTTTTT
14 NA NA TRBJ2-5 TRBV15 CATSRERGLETQYF TGTGCCACCAGCAGAGAGAGGGGACTGGAGACCCAGTACTTC
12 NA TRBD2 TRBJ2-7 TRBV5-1 CASSLAGGEQYF TGCGCCAGCAGCTTGGCCGGGGGGGAGCAGTACTTC
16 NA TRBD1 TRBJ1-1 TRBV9 CASSGVTGGTNTEAFF TGTGCCAGCAGCGGGGTAACAGGGGGCACGAACACTGAAGCTTTCTTT
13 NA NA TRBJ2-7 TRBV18 CASSPSSTYEQYF TGTGCCAGCTCCCCTAGCAGTACCTACGAGCAGTACTTC
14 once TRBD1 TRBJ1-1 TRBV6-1 CASSLGQGGTEAFF TGTGCCAGCAGCCTAGGACAGGGTGGGACTGAAGCTTTCTTT
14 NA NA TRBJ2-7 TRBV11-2 CASSLGFSSYEQYF TGTGCCAGCAGCTTAGGTTTTAGCTCCTACGAGCAGTACTTC
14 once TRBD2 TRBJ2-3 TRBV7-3 CASSPGLASDTQYF TGTGCCAGCAGCCCGGGACTAGCGTCAGATACGCAGTATTTT
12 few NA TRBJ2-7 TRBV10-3 CAISPTSYEQYF TGTGCCATCAGCCCCACCTCCTACGAGCAGTACTTC
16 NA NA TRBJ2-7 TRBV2 CASSRKSRDGYYEQYF TGTGCCAGCAGCCGGAAATCCCGGGACGGATACTACGAGCAGTACTTC
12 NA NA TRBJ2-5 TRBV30 CAWSVGVETQYF TGTGCCTGGAGTGTGGGGGTAGAGACCCAGTACTTC
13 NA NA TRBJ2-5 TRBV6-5 CASSLTLQETQYF TGTGCCAGCAGCCTGACTCTACAAGAGACCCAGTACTTC
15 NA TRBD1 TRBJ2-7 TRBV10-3 CAIKPQGVGGYEQYF TGTGCCATCAAACCTCAGGGGGTTGGGGGCTACGAGCAGTACTTC
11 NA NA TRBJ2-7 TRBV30 CAWSGGVEQYF TGTGCCTGGAGTGGGGGGGTCGAGCAGTACTTC
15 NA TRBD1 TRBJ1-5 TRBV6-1 CASSAWDGQGQPQHF TGTGCCAGCAGTGCCTGGGACGGACAGGGACAGCCCCAGCATTTT
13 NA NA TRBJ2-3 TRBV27 CASSLMDRDTQYF TGTGCCAGCAGTTTGATGGACAGAGATACGCAGTATTTT
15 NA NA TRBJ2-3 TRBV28 CASSYPGVGTDTQYF TGTGCCAGCAGCTACCCGGGGGTAGGCACAGATACGCAGTATTTT
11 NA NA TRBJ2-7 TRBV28 CASPRGDEQYF TGTGCCAGCCCCCGGGGCGACGAGCAGTACTTC
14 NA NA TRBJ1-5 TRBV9 CASSGGASGQPQHF TGTGCCAGCAGCGGGGGTGCTTCGGGTCAGCCCCAGCATTTT
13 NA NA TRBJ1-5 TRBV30 CAWSPRGGLPQHF TGTGCCTGGAGTCCCCGTGGGGGTCTGCCCCAGCATTTT
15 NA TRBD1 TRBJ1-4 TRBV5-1 CASSTVGQTNEKLFF TGCGCCAGCAGCACCGTGGGACAGACTAATGAAAAACTGTTTTTT
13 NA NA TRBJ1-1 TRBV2 CATVLGENTEAFF TGTGCCACAGTTCTCGGGGAGAACACTGAAGCTTTCTTT
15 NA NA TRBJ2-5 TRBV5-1 CASRMGGAYQETQYF TGCGCCAGCAGGATGGGGGGGGCCTACCAAGAGACCCAGTACTTC
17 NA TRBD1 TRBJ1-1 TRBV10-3 CAIRGAGGGHLNTEAFF TGTGCCATCAGGGGGGCAGGGGGAGGCCACTTGAACACTGAAGCTTTCTTT
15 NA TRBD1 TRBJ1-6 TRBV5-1 CASSLDGQGRSPLHF TGCGCCAGCAGCTTGGATGGACAGGGGCGTTCACCCCTCCACTTT
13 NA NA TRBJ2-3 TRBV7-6 CASSLWGTDTQYF TGTGCCAGCAGCTTGTGGGGCACAGATACGCAGTATTTT
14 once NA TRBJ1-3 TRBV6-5 CASSSSRAGNTIYF NA
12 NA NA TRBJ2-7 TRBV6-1 CASSWNRAEQYF TGTGCCAGCAGTTGGAACAGGGCCGAGCAGTACTTC
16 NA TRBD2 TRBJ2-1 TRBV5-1 CASSLVAGAAYNEQFF TGCGCCAGCAGCTTGGTCGCGGGAGCTGCCTACAATGAGCAGTTCTTC
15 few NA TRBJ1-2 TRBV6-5 CASSYSGAKGKGYTF TGTGCCAGCAGTTACTCCGGGGCCAAGGGGAAAGGCTACACCTTC
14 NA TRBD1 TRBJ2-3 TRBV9 CASSGGQGTDTQYF TGTGCCAGCAGCGGAGGACAGGGGACAGATACGCAGTATTTT
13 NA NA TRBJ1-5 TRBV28 CASSLDSNQPQHF TGTGCCAGCAGTTTGGACTCCAATCAGCCCCAGCATTTT
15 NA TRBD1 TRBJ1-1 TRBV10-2 CASSDIKGAPGEAFF TGCGCCAGCAGTGATATTAAGGGGGCGCCGGGTGAAGCTTTCTTT
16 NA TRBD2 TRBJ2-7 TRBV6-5 CASSSGTSGVIYEQYF TGTGCCAGCAGTTCCGGGACTAGCGGGGTTATCTACGAGCAGTACTTC
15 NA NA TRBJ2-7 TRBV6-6 CASSSPHGSSYEQYF TGTGCCAGCAGTTCCCCCCACGGGAGCTCCTACGAGCAGTACTTC